This T cell receptor (beta chain) stems from a study of T cell responses to AZD1222 COVID-19 vaccine. Study-wide points: Repertoires were obtained solely post-peak T cell response. Reportedly, close to half of spike-specific TCRs are directed against unmutated variant regions. Breadth and depth of Spike-specific TCRs rose after two AZD1222 doses.

Only in-frame clones appear in the TCRdb table, and some are missing; sequencing was by immunoSEQ multiplex PCR. The table lists roughly 99,000 clones, roughly nine tenths of them singletons. On this clone itself: Its antigen remains unknown.

Germline lookup yields CDR1 SEHNR and CDR2 FQNEAQ (reference sequence). V lost 7 bases, J lost 5 bases, and 23 bases lay in between. This CDR3 spans 16 amino acids. V is TRBV7-9 and J is TRBJ2-5, with D perhaps assigned TRBD1 or TRBD2 (5 bases each). The TCR was taken from an adult in good health. This specimen was peripheral blood, taken on day 0 of AZD1222 vaccination. Written as DNA, the CDR3 is TGTGCCAGCACAGAGGGAGACAGAGGACCAGCGGAGACCCAGTACTTC. Translating gives CASTEGDRGPAETQYF.